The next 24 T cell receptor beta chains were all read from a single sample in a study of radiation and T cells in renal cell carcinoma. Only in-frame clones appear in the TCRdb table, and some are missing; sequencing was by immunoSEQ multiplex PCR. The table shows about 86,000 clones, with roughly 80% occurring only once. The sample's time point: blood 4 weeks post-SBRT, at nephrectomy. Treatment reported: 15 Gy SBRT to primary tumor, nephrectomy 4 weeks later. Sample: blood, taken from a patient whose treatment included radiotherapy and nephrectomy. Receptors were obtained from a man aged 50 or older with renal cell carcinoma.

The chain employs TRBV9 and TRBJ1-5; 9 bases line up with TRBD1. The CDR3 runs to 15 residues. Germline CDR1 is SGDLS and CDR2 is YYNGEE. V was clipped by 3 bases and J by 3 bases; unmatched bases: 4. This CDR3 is CASSGGTGYNQPQHF. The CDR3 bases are TGTGCCAGCAGCGGGGGGACAGGGTACAATCAGCCCCAGCATTTT.

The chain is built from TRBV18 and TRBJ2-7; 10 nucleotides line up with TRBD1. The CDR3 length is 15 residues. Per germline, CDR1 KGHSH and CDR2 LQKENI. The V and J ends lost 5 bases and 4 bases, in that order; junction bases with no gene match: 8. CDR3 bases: TGTGCCAGCTCAGGCGACAGGGGGCGCTTTTACGAGCAGTACTTC. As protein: CASSGDRGRFYEQYF.

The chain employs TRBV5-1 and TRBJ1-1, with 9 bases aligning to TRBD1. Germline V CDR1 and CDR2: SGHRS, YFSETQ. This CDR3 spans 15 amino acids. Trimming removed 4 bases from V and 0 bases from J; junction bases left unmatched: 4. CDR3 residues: CASSRGQGMNTEAFF. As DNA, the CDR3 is TGCGCCAGCAGCAGGGGACAGGGAATGAACACTGAAGCTTTCTTT. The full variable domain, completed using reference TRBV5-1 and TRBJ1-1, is KAGVTQTPRYLIKTRGQQVTLSCSPISGHRSVSWYQQTPGQGLQFLFEYFSETQRNKGNFPGRFSGRQFSNSRSEMNVSTLELGDSALYLCASSRGQGMNTEAFFGQGTRLTVV.

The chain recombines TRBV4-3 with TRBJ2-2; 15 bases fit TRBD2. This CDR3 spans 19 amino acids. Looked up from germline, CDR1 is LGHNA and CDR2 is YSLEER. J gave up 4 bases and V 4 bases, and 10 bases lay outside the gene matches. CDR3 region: CASSPRTSGGEDLTGELFF. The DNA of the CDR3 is TGCGCCAGCAGCCCGCGGACTAGCGGGGGGGAAGACCTCACCGGGGAGCTGTTTTTT.

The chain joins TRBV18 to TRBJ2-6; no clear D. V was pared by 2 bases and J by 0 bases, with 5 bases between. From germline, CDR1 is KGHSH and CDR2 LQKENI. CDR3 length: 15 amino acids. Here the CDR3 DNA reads TGTGCCAGCTCACCATTACGCTCTGGGGCCAACGTCCTGACTTTC. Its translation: CASSPLRSGANVLTF.

CDR3 sequence (DNA): TGTGCCAGCTGGCAGGACCAGAACACTGAAGCTTTCTTT. Protein product: CASWQDQNTEAFF. V and J are TRBV5-5 and TRBJ1-1; D call uncertain. V gave up 7 bases and J gave up 1 base, with 11 bases separating them. There are 13 residues in the CDR3. Germline V gene lookup returns CDR1 SGHKS and CDR2 YYEKEE (reference sequence).

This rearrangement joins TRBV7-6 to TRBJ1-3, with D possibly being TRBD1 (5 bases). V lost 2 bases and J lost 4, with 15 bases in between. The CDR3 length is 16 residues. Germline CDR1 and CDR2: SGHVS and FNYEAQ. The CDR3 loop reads CASSLSLAGIGNTIYF. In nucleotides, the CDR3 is TGTGCCAGCAGCTTATCATTGGCAGGGATCGGAAACACCATATATTTT.

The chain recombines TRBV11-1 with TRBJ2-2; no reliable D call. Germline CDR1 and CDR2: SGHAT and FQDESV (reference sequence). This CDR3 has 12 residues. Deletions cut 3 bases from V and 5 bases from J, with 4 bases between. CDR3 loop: CASSLRTGELFF. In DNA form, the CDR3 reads TGTGCCAGCAGCTTGAGAACCGGGGAGCTGTTTTTT.

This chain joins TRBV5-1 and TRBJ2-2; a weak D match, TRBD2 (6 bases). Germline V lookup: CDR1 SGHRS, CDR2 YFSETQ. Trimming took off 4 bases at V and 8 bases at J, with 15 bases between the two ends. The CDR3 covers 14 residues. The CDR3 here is CASSAGPREGELFF. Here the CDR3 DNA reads TGCGCCAGCAGCGCGGGACCCAGGGAAGGGGAGCTGTTTTTT.

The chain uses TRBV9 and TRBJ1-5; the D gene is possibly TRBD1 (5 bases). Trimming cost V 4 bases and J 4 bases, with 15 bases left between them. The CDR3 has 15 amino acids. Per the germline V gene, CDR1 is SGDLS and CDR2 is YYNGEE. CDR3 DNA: TGTGCCAGCAGCCCCCGAACAGGAGCGAATCAGCCCCAGCATTTT. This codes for CASSPRTGANQPQHF.

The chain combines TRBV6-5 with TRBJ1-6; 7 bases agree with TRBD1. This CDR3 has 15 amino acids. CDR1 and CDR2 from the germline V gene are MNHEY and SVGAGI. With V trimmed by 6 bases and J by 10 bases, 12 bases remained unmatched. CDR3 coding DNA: TGTGCCAGCAGCCCATCGACCAGGGGGAACTCACCCCTCCACTTT. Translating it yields CASSPSTRGNSPLHF.

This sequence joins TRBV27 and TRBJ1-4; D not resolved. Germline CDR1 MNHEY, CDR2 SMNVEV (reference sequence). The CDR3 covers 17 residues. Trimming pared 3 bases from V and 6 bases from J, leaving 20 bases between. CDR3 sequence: CASSFEPPGISHEKLFF. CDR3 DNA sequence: TGTGCCAGCAGTTTCGAACCCCCAGGTATCTCTCATGAAAAACTGTTTTTT. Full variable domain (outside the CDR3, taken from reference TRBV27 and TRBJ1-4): EAQVTQNPRYLITVTGKKLTVTCSQNMNHEYMSWYRQDPGLGLRQIYYSMNVEVTDKGDVPEGYKVSRKEKRNFPLILESPSPNQTSLYFCASSFEPPGISHEKLFFGSGTQLSVL.

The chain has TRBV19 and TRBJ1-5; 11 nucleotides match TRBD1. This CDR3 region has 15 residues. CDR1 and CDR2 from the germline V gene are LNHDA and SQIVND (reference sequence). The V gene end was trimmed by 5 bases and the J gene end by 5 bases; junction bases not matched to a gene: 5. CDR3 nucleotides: TGTGCCAGTAGTTTCTGGACAGGGGGCGATCAGCCCCAGCATTTT. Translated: CASSFWTGGDQPQHF.

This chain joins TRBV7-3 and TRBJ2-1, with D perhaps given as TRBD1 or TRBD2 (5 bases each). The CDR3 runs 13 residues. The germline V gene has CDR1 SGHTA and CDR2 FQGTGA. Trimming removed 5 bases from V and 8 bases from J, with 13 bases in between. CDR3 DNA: TGTGCCAGCAGCCGGGACCGTGGGGATGAGCAGTTCTTC. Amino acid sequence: CASSRDRGDEQFF.

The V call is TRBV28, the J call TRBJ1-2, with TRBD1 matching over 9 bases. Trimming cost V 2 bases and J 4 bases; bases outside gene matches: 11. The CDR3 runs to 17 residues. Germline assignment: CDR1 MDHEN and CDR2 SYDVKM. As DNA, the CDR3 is TGTGCCAGCAGTTTAGGAGTAGGGACAGGGAGGAGCTATGGCTACACCTTC. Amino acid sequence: CASSLGVGTGRSYGYTF.

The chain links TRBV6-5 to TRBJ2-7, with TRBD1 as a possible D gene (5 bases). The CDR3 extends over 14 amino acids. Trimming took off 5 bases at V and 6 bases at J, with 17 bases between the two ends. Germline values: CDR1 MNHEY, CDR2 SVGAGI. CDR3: CASSPPGLTGEQYF. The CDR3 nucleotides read TGTGCCAGCAGTCCGCCAGGGCTAACCGGCGAGCAGTACTTC.

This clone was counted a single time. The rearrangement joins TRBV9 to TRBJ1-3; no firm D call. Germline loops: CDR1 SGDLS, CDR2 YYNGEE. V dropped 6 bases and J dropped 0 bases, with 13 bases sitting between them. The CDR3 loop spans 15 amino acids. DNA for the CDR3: TGTGCCAGCACCCAAGGAGTAAACTCTGGAAACACCATATATTTT. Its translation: CASTQGVNSGNTIYF.

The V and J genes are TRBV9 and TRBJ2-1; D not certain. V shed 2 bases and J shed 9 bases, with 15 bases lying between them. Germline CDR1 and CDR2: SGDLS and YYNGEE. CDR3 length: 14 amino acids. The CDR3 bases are TGTGCCAGCAGCGTCCCCCCATCAGGCGGTGAGCAGTTCTTC. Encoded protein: CASSVPPSGGEQFF.

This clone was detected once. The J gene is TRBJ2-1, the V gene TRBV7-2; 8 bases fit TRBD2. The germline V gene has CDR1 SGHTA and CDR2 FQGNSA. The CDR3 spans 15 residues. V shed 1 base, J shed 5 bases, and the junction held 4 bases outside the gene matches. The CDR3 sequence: CASSLDGTRNNEQFF. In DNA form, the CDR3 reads TGTGCCAGCAGCTTAGACGGGACTAGGAACAATGAGCAGTTCTTC.

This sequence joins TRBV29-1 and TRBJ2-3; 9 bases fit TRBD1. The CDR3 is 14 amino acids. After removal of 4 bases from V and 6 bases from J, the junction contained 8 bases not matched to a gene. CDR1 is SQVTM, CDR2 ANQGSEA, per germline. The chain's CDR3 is CSVGGQGVSDTQYF. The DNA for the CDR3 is TGCAGCGTTGGGGGACAGGGCGTCTCGGATACGCAGTATTTT.

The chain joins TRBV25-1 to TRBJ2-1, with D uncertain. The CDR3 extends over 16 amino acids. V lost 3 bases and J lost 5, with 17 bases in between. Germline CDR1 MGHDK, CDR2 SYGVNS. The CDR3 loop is CASSDRHRFTNNEQFF. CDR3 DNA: TGTGCCAGCAGTGACCGCCATCGGTTTACAAACAATGAGCAGTTCTTC.

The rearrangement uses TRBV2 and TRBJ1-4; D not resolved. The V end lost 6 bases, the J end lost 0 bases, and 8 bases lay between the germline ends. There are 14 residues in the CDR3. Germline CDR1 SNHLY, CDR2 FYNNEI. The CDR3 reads CASRLSPTNEKLFF. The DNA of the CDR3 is TGTGCCAGCAGGCTCAGTCCAACTAATGAAAAACTGTTTTTT.

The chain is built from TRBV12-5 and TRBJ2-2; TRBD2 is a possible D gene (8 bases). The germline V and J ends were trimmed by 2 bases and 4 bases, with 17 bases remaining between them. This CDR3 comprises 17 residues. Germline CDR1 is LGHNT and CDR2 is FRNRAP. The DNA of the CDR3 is TGTGCTAGTGGTTTGAGACGGGACAGCGGGAGCACCGGGGAGCTGTTTTTT. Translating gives CASGLRRDSGSTGELFF.

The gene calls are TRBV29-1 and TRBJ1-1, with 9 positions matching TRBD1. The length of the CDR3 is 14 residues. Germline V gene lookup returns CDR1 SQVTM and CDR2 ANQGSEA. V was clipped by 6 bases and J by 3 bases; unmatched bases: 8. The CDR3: CSVERTGEYTEAFF. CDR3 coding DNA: TGCAGCGTGGAAAGGACAGGGGAGTACACTGAAGCTTTCTTT.